Each of the 30 T cell receptor beta chains below was sequenced from the same sample in a study of blood T cell repertoires in COVID-19. Profiling relied on immunoSEQ multiplex PCR, and the TCRdb table lists in-frame clones only, not all of them. The profile covers around 150,000 clones, with approximately 84% appearing a single time and 22% taken by the ten largest. Sequenced sample: peripheral blood. The receptors shown here come from a woman aged 80 or over with acute or convalescent COVID-19.

J is TRBJ2-5 and V is TRBV11-2; 7 bases are shared with TRBD2. Per germline, CDR1 SGHAT and CDR2 FQNNGV. V lost 5 bases, J lost 3 bases, and 9 bases stayed unmatched. The CDR3 totals 15 residues. The chain's CDR3 is CASSPRASGKETQYF. The CDR3 coding sequence is TGTGCCAGCAGCCCCCGCGCTAGCGGCAAAGAGACCCAGTACTTC. Based on the CDR3 plus reference TRBV11-2 and TRBJ2-5, the full variable domain is EAGVAQSPRYKIIEKRQSVAFWCNPISGHATLYWYQQILGQGPKLLIQFQNNGVVDDSQLPKDRFSAERLKGVDSTLKIQPAKLEDSAVYLCASSPRASGKETQYFGPGTRLLVL.

This chain links TRBV10-3 with TRBJ1-2; D perhaps matches TRBD1 (5 bases). Germline CDR1 reads ENHRY; CDR2 reads SYGVKD. There are 16 residues in the CDR3. V was pared by 0 bases and J by 3 bases, with 14 bases between. The CDR3 sequence: CAISESKGREDYGYTF. Here the CDR3 DNA reads TGTGCCATCAGTGAGTCGAAGGGCAGGGAGGACTATGGCTACACCTTC.

The V gene is TRBV15, the J gene TRBJ1-1; TRBD1 is a possible D gene (5 bases). The V gene's germline CDR1 is LNHNV and CDR2 YYDKDF (reference sequence). V gave up 2 bases and J gave up 9 bases, with 16 bases separating them. This CDR3 has 14 residues. The CDR3: CATSRPQGPLQAFF. CDR3 nucleotide sequence: TGTGCCACCAGCAGACCCCAGGGCCCACTCCAAGCTTTCTTT.

The chain employs TRBV2 and TRBJ1-4; D unresolved. Between the trimmed V and J ends, which lost 6 bases and 0 bases, there was a span of 5 bases. Germline CDR1 is SNHLY and CDR2 is FYNNEI. This CDR3 is 13 amino acids long. CDR3 region: CASRRATNEKLFF. The CDR3 region has the DNA TGTGCCAGCAGGAGGGCAACTAATGAAAAACTGTTTTTT.

Comment on this clone: Other DNA variants within this sample encode the same CDR3. The chain employs TRBV10-3 and TRBJ1-3, with no clear D. CDR1 ENHRY and CDR2 SYGVKD come from the germline V gene. CDR3 length equals 14 residues. Trimming stripped 4 bases from V and 0 bases from J, with 7 bases between. Written as DNA, the CDR3 is TGTGCCATCAGTGGGGCGGGCTCTGGAAACACCATATATTTT. Its protein product is CAISGAGSGNTIYF.

V usage is TRBV19 and J usage is TRBJ1-5; D is unclear. V lost 6 bases and J lost 0, with 9 bases in between. In germline, CDR1 is LNHDA, CDR2 SQIVND (reference sequence). This CDR3 has 14 residues. The CDR3 protein is CASRNRDSNQPQHF. In DNA, the CDR3 is TGTGCCAGTAGGAACCGGGATAGCAATCAGCCCCAGCATTTT.

This clone was seen only a few times. The J gene is TRBJ1-1, the V gene TRBV19, with a weak D call TRBD1 (5 bases). V was cut by 5 bases and J by 7 bases, with 11 bases left in between. The CDR3 is made up of 12 amino acids. Germline CDR1 reads LNHDA; CDR2 reads SQIVND (reference sequence). The CDR3 sequence: CASSAGGSEAFF. CDR3 nucleotide sequence: TGTGCCAGTAGTGCCGGGGGAAGTGAAGCTTTCTTT.

The CDR3 here is CASSIDLAATNNSPLHF. The CDR3 nucleotides are TGTGCCAGTAGTATAGATTTGGCAGCGACCAATAATTCACCCCTCCACTTT. The chain carries TRBV19 and TRBJ1-6; D uncertain. The CDR3 contains 17 residues. The V end was cut by 0 bases, the J end by 5 bases, with 14 bases between. In germline, CDR1 is LNHDA, CDR2 SQIVND (reference sequence). The full variable domain, completed using reference TRBV19 and TRBJ1-6, is DGGITQSPKYLFRKEGQNVTLSCEQNLNHDAMYWYRQDPGQGLRLIYYSQIVNDFQKGDIAEGYSVSREKKESFPLTVTSAQKNPTAFYLCASSIDLAATNNSPLHFGNGTRLTVT.

The genes are TRBV4-2 and TRBJ2-1; no clear D gene. Germline V gene data show CDR1 as LGHNA and CDR2 as YNFKEQ. The CDR3 length is 17 residues. Trimming stripped 0 bases from V and 0 bases from J, with 12 bases between. The CDR3 protein is CASSQDHLRGSYNEQFF. The DNA of the CDR3 is TGTGCCAGCAGCCAAGATCATCTGCGAGGCTCCTACAATGAGCAGTTCTTC.

The rearrangement uses TRBV10-2 and TRBJ1-4, with a possible D match to TRBD1 (5 bases). V dropped 5 bases and J dropped 7 bases, with 17 bases sitting between them. The CDR3 loop spans 15 amino acids. Germline loops: CDR1 WSHSY, CDR2 SAAADI. The CDR3 DNA follows: TGCGCCAGCAGTCACTTAGGGACTGAAGGTGAAAAACTGTTTTTT. It encodes CASSHLGTEGEKLFF.

The V and J genes are TRBV7-2 and TRBJ2-3; 7 bases are shared with TRBD1. The J segment lost 6 bases and the V segment lost 4 bases, leaving 10 bases of the junction unmatched. Germline CDR1 reads SGHTA; CDR2 reads FQGNSA. The length of the CDR3 is 15 residues. The CDR3 sequence is CASSSRQGAADTQYF. CDR3 in DNA: TGTGCCAGCAGCTCCCGACAGGGCGCTGCGGATACGCAGTATTTT.

CDR3: CASKIADGETQYF. CDR3 bases: TGCGCCAGCAAGATAGCAGATGGAGAGACCCAGTACTTC. V is TRBV5-1 and J is TRBJ2-5; no reliable D call. The V end lost 6 bases, the J end lost 4 bases, and 13 bases lay between the germline ends. CDR3 length: 13 amino acids. Per germline, CDR1 SGHRS and CDR2 YFSETQ.

V and J are TRBV6-5 and TRBJ1-4; a weak D match, TRBD1 (6 bases). The CDR3 is 15 amino acids. V was clipped by 7 bases and J by 8 bases, with 20 bases between them. Per the germline V gene, CDR1 is MNHEY and CDR2 is SVGAGI. Written as DNA, the CDR3 is TGTGCCAGCATGAGAACAGGGCAGGCTGGAGAAAAACTGTTTTTT. Protein: CASMRTGQAGEKLFF.

The chain recombines TRBV11-2 with TRBJ1-2; 7 bases match TRBD1. J gave up 13 bases and V 0 bases, and 8 bases lay outside the gene matches. CDR3 size: 13 residues. Germline V gives CDR1 SGHAT, CDR2 FQNNGV. The CDR3 sequence is CASSLEGGQAFTF. The CDR3 bases are TGTGCCAGCAGCTTAGAGGGCGGACAGGCCTTCACCTTC.

The V gene is TRBV6-5, the J gene TRBJ2-7; no clear D gene. From germline, CDR1 is MNHEY and CDR2 SVGAGI. The CDR3 has 14 residues. Trimming took off 6 bases at V and 0 bases at J, with 12 bases between the two ends. CDR3 sequence: CASRPGLSSYEQYF. CDR3 DNA sequence: TGTGCCAGCAGGCCGGGTCTCAGCTCCTACGAGCAGTACTTC.

V gene TRBV30 combines with J gene TRBJ2-2, with a possible D match to TRBD1 (6 bases). Germline values: CDR1 GTSNPN, CDR2 SVGIG (reference sequence). Trimming shortened V by 2 bases and J by 6 bases, and 10 bases separated the two germline ends. The CDR3 extends over 13 amino acids. CDR3 bases: TGTGCCTGGAGTACAGGGTTACCCGGGGAGCTGTTTTTT. Protein sequence: CAWSTGLPGELFF.

With regard to this clone: Other DNA sequences in the same sample also yield this CDR3. The chain employs TRBV6-5 and TRBJ1-1; the D gene is possibly TRBD1 (6 bases). The CDR3 totals 13 residues. Germline CDR1 and CDR2: MNHEY and SVGAGI. Trimming took 6 bases from V and 1 from J, leaving 9 bases between them. The CDR3: CASSRGGNTEAFF. The CDR3 bases are TGTGCCAGCAGCCGAGGGGGGAACACTGAAGCTTTCTTT.

The chain is built from TRBV7-2 and TRBJ2-7; 7 bases are shared with TRBD1. The CDR3 sequence is 13 residues long. CDR1 is SGHTA and CDR2 is FQGNSA in the germline V gene. V trimming: 3 bases; J trimming: 5 bases; junction bases outside the gene matches: 4. As DNA, the CDR3 is TGTGCCAGCAGCTTTGGCCAGGGGGACGAGCAGTACTTC. It codes for CASSFGQGDEQYF. The full variable domain, with the rest looked up from reference TRBV7-2 and TRBJ2-7, is GAGVSQSPSNKVTEKGKDVELRCDPISGHTALYWYRQSLGQGLEFLIYFQGNSAPDKSGLPSDRFSAERTGGSVSTLTIQRTQQEDSAVYLCASSFGQGDEQYFGPGTRLTVT.

The rearrangement joins TRBV6-1 to TRBJ1-1, with a possible D match to TRBD1 (5 bases). Germline assignment: CDR1 MNHNS and CDR2 SASEGT. CDR3 length: 14 amino acids. The ends were cut back, 1 base at V and 5 bases at J, with 11 bases in the middle. This CDR3 reads CASSEGGLKTEAFF. The CDR3 DNA reads as TGTGCCAGCAGTGAAGGGGGCTTAAAGACTGAAGCTTTCTTT.

This CDR3 reads CASNRAGGYNEQFF. As DNA, the CDR3 is TGTGCCAGCAACAGGGCGGGAGGGTACAATGAGCAGTTCTTC. The chain recombines TRBV6-5 with TRBJ2-1; the match to TRBD2 covers 9 bases. This CDR3 is 14 amino acids long. The germline CDR1 and CDR2 sequences are MNHEY and SVGAGI. After removal of 7 bases from V and 4 bases from J, the junction contained 5 bases not matched to a gene.

The chain is built from TRBV5-1 and TRBJ2-5; 10 nucleotides match TRBD2. There are 16 residues in the CDR3. Germline-derived CDR1 and CDR2 are SGHRS and YFSETQ. The V segment lost 1 base and the J segment 5 bases; nucleotides outside the gene matches: 8. The CDR3 protein is CASSLSGRAIVETQYF. The DNA for the CDR3 is TGCGCCAGCAGCTTGAGCGGGAGGGCCATAGTGGAGACCCAGTACTTC.

The rearrangement links TRBV7-9 to TRBJ1-2; D uncertain. Trimming removed 2 bases at V and 14 bases at J, with 15 bases between. CDR1 is SEHNR and CDR2 is FQNEAQ in the germline V gene (reference sequence). The CDR3 has 12 amino acids. The DNA for the CDR3 is TGTGCCAGCAGCTTATTGGAGGGCCGGACTACCTTC. Translating gives CASSLLEGRTTF.

The genes are TRBV27 and TRBJ1-2, with D perhaps matching TRBD1 (5 bases). Trimming stripped 0 bases from V and 8 bases from J, with 19 bases between. The germline CDR1 and CDR2 sequences are MNHEY and SMNVEV (reference sequence). The CDR3 length is 16 residues. CDR3 nucleotides: TGTGCCAGCAGTTTATCTGGGTTTGGGGCGCTGGGCGGCTACACCTTC. Translating gives CASSLSGFGALGGYTF.

The chain joins TRBV9 to TRBJ1-2; D remains ambiguous. The CDR3 runs to 16 residues. CDR1 SGDLS and CDR2 YYNGEE come from the germline V gene. Trimming removed 0 bases from V and 2 bases from J, with 14 bases in between. DNA for the CDR3: TGTGCCAGCAGCGTAGATGCCGGGTACACCAACTATGGCTACACCTTC. This sequence encodes CASSVDAGYTNYGYTF.

This sequence joins TRBV5-5 and TRBJ2-7, with TRBD2 matching 11 bases. The germline V gene encodes CDR1 SGHKS and CDR2 YYEKEE (reference sequence). The CDR3 is 16 amino acids. V gave up 0 bases and J gave up 5 bases; unmatched junction bases: 7. The CDR3 nucleotides read TGTGCCAGCAGCTTGGAGTTTAGCGGGAGGGCCCACGAGCAGTACTTC. Amino acid sequence: CASSLEFSGRAHEQYF.

This clone was recorded only once. The chain is built from TRBV7-2 and TRBJ2-3; 8 bases agree with TRBD2. Germline V CDR1 and CDR2: SGHTA, FQGNSA. V gave up 5 bases and J gave up 3 bases; unmatched junction bases: 10. The length of the CDR3 is 16 residues. CDR3 residues: CASSRDRGLETDTQYF. The CDR3 nucleotides are TGTGCCAGCAGCCGGGACCGGGGACTAGAAACAGATACGCAGTATTTT.

The V call is TRBV5-1, the J call TRBJ1-1, with D possibly TRBD1 on 5 matching bases. The ends were cut back, 3 bases at V and 8 bases at J, with 20 bases in the middle. Germline V CDR1 and CDR2: SGHRS, YFSETQ. The CDR3 length is 15 residues. The CDR3 nucleotides read TGCGCCAGCAGCTGGGGGGACGGACACCGAGACGAAGCTTTCTTT. Translating gives CASSWGDGHRDEAFF.

The CDR3 bases are TGTGCCAGTAGTATAGGAATTGACAGGGCCAACTATGGCTACACCTTC. Its translation: CASSIGIDRANYGYTF. The chain recombines TRBV19 with TRBJ1-2, with TRBD1 identical over 7 bases. CDR3 length equals 16 residues. V gave up 1 base and J gave up 2 bases; unmatched junction bases: 7. The germline V gene has CDR1 LNHDA and CDR2 SQIVND (reference sequence).

This clone was recorded a few times. The chain is built from TRBV11-2 and TRBJ2-7; possibly TRBD2 for D (5 bases). The germline V gene encodes CDR1 SGHAT and CDR2 FQNNGV. The CDR3 is 11 residues long. V lost 5 bases, J lost 6 bases, and 8 bases lay in between. The CDR3 nucleotides are TGTGCCAGCAGCCGGGGTTCCGAGCAGTACTTC. The encoded protein is CASSRGSEQYF. Variable domain in full (rest from reference TRBV11-2 and TRBJ2-7): EAGVAQSPRYKIIEKRQSVAFWCNPISGHATLYWYQQILGQGPKLLIQFQNNGVVDDSQLPKDRFSAERLKGVDSTLKIQPAKLEDSAVYLCASSRGSEQYFGPGTRLTVT.

This clone was seen a single time. The chain carries TRBV5-5 and TRBJ2-7; D might be TRBD2 (6 bases). Per germline, CDR1 SGHKS and CDR2 YYEKEE (reference sequence). V was cut by 0 bases and J by 7 bases, with 14 bases left in between. This CDR3 spans 14 amino acids. CDR3 sequence reads: CASSLDVGAGEQYF. The CDR3 DNA reads TGTGCCAGCAGCTTGGATGTCGGGGCGGGGGAGCAGTACTTC. The full variable domain, completed using reference TRBV5-5 and TRBJ2-7, is DAGVTQSPTHLIKTRGQQVTLRCSPISGHKSVSWYQQVLGQGPQFIFQYYEKEERGRGNFPDRFSARQFPNYSSELNVNALLLGDSALYLCASSLDVGAGEQYFGPGTRLTVT.